Listed here is a single TCR beta chain. Antigen: not known. This sample was included in a study of T cell responses to AZD1222 COVID-19 vaccine. The study's findings and limits: Among the donors, most were white British and more were female, and clonal diversity was possibly underestimated. The reported proportion of spike-specific TCRs targeting unmutated variant regions was nearly half. Once two AZD1222 doses were given, Spike-specific TCR breadth and depth went up.

Only in-frame clones appear in the TCRdb table, and some are missing; sequencing was by immunoSEQ multiplex PCR. The data contain about 100,000 clones, 87% of them singletons. Germline-derived CDR1 and CDR2 are MDHEN and SYDVKM. CDR3 length equals 17 residues. V was pared by 0 bases and J by 2 bases, with 10 bases of the junction left unmatched. This receptor was taken from an adult in good health. The sample was peripheral blood, taken on day 0 of AZD1222 vaccination. The rearrangement links TRBV28 to TRBJ2-7, with 7 bases lining up with TRBD2. The CDR3 sequence: CASSLWSGRGFAYEQYF. The CDR3 nucleotides are TGTGCCAGCAGTTTATGGTCGGGGAGGGGTTTCGCCTACGAGCAGTACTTC. Using reference TRBV28 and TRBJ2-7 for the parts outside the CDR3, the full variable domain is DVKVTQSSRYLVKRTGEKVFLECVQDMDHENMFWYRQDPGLGLRLIYFSYDVKMKEKGDIPEGYSVSREKKERFSLILESASTNQTSMYLCASSLWSGRGFAYEQYFGPGTRLTVT.